Sequencing of this T cell receptor beta chain was carried out in a study of blood T cell repertoires in COVID-19. On the study more broadly: COVID-19 samples, acute and convalescent, were from the United States, Italy and Spain. PBMCs, B-cell-depleted T cells, or T cells provided the cDNA or gDNA that made up the material.

There are 15 residues in the CDR3. Per germline, CDR1 SEHNR and CDR2 FQNEAQ (reference sequence). After removal of 3 bases from V and 6 bases from J, the junction contained 9 bases not matched to a gene. Per the original data handling: Reference gene primer amplification gave estimated nucleated cell counts. Using immunoSEQ multiplex PCR, the repertoire was profiled, and TCRdb retains in-frame clones only, with some absent. That table is the source of V, J and clone size, and D and trimming were worked out from the DNA. Counted here are some 55,000 clones, roughly 77% occurring once; the ten biggest clones make up around 42%.

This TCR was recovered from a man between 65 and 85 years old with active or convalescent COVID-19. The sample consisted of peripheral blood. The genes are TRBV7-9 and TRBJ2-5, with 8 bases aligning to TRBD2. CDR3 in DNA: TGTGCCAGCAGCTTTCCGGGACTAGTAGAGAAGACCCAGTACTTC. As protein: CASSFPGLVEKTQYF.